The sequence of this T cell receptor beta chain was determined in a study of cytomegalovirus exposure and HLA in healthy donors. Study-level background: According to later analysis, the same platform produced the roughly 110 validation and approximately 630 first-cohort repertoires.

As for this clone: Its target is not known.

From the 120-subject validation cohort, which was separate from the roughly 700-subject first cohort, the donors were drawn. Study conclusions and caveats: TCR beta chains numbering more than 150 were designated cytomegalovirus-associated. Among TCR sequences, most were rare, though some public TCRs appeared in many donors.

The germline CDR1 and CDR2 sequences are SGHNT and YYREEE (reference sequence). The V and J ends lost 0 bases and 7 bases respectively, with 16 bases between them. This CDR3 contains 15 residues. The table came from immunoSEQ multiplex PCR; TCRdb's copy has only in-frame clones and leaves some out. The table includes hundreds of thousands of clones, 87% detected once. Material for sequencing was PBMCs. The gene calls are TRBV5-4 and TRBJ1-1; TRBD1 is a possible D gene (5 bases). The sequence derives from a young man in good health and CMV-seropositive. CDR3 bases: TGTGCCAGCAGCTTGGGGGGGACCCTTCTGGATGAAGCTTTCTTT. This gives the protein CASSLGGTLLDEAFF.